Listed below are T cell receptor beta chains from one sample, sequenced in a study of graft-versus-host responses after intestinal transplantation. Libraries were prepared by immunoSEQ multiplex PCR; TCRdb keeps only in-frame clonotypes and omits some of them. This table has about 23,000 clones, 90% appearing once. Sample: PBMCs, taken about 41 days after intestinal transplant. The source of these receptors is a human patient who received an intestinal transplant, so some T cells may come from the graft donor. CDR3s include the opening cysteine and the closing phenylalanine or tryptophan.

CDR3	V
CASSSGGAGETQYF	TRBV6-1
CASSLSGGETQYF	TRBV28
CASSVTLAGGYEQYF	TRBV13
CASSNGLLGEQFF	TRBV27
CASSIRGQALTQNLNTEAFF	TRBV5-1
CASSWGQANGYTF	TRBV5-4
CSVEISYEQYF	TRBV29-1
CATSNSGSSGANVLTF	TRBV15
CASSQETTSRETQYF	TRBV4-1
CASSLTTSGSTDTQYF	TRBV18
CASSDRVRRNTIYF	TRBV6-1
CASTEPPSGRAFEQFF	TRBV7-8
CALSPAGTSSTDTQYF	TRBV7-9